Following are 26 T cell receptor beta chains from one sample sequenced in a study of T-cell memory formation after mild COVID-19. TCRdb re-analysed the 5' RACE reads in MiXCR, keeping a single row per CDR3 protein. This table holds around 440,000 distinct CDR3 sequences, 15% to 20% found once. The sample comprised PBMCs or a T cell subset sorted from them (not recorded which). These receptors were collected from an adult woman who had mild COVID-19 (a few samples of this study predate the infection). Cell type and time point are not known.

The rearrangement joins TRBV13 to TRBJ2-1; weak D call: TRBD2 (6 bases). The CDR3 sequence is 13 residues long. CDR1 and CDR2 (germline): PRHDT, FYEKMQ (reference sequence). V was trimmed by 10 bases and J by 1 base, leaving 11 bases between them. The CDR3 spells CATVGGSYNEQFF. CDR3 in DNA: TGTGCCACCGTGGGGGGATCCTACAATGAGCAGTTCTTC.

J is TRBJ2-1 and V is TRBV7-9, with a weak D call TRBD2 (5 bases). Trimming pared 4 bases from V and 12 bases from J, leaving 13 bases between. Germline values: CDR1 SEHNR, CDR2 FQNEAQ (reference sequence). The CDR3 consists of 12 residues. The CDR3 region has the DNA TGTGCCAGCAGCTCACCTCGGGCGGGGCAGTTCTTC. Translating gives CASSSPRAGQFF.

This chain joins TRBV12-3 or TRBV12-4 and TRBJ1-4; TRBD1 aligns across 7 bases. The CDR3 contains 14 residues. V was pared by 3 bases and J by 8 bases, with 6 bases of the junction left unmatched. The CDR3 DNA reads TGTGCCAGCAGTTTTCGGACAGGTCGGGAAAAACTGTTTTTT. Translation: CASSFRTGREKLFF.

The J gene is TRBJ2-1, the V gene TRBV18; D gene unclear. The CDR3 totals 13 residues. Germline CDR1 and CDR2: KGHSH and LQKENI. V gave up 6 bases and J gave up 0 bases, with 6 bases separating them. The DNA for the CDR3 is TGTGCCAGCTCGACAAGCTCCTACAATGAGCAGTTCTTC. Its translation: CASSTSSYNEQFF. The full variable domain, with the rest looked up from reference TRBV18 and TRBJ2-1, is NAGVMQNPRHLVRRRGQEARLRCSPMKGHSHVYWYRQLPEEGLKFMVYLQKENIIDESGMPKERFSAEFPKEGPSILRIQQVVRGDSAAYFCASSTSSYNEQFFGPGTRLTVL.

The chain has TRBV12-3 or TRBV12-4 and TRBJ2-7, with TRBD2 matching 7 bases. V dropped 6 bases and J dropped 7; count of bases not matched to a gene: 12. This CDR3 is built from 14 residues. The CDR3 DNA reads TGTGCCAGCAGGCCCGGGCTAGCGGAAACTGAGCAGTACTTC. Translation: CASRPGLAETEQYF.

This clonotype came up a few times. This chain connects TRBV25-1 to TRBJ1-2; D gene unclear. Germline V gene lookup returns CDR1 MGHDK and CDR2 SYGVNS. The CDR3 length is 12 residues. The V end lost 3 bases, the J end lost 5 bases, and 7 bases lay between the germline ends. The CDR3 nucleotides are TGTGCCAGCAGTGACAAGGGATATGGCTACACCTTC. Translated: CASSDKGYGYTF.

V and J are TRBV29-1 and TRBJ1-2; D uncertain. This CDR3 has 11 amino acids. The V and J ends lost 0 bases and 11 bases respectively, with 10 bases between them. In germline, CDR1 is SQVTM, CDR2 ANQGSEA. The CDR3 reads CSVEERTRYTF. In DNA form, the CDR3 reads TGCAGCGTTGAAGAGAGGACGAGGTACACCTTC.

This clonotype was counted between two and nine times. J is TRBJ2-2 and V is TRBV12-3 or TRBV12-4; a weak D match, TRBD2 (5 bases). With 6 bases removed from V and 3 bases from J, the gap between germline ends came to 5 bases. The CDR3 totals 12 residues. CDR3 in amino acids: CASRRDTGELFF. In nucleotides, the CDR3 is TGTGCCAGCAGGCGGGACACCGGGGAGCTGTTTTTT.

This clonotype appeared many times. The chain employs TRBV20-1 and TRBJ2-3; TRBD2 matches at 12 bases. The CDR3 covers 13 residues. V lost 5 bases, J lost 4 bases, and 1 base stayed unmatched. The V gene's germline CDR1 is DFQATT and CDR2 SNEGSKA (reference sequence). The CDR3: CSALAGGPDTQYF. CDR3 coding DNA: TGCAGTGCTCTAGCGGGGGGGCCAGATACGCAGTATTTT.

Written as DNA, the CDR3 is TGTGCCAGCAGACTAATTCAGGGGAACACTGAAGCTTTCTTT. It yields the protein CASRLIQGNTEAFF. This chain links TRBV28 with TRBJ1-1; a weak D match, TRBD1 (5 bases). Per the germline V gene, CDR1 is MDHEN and CDR2 is SYDVKM. V was shortened by 6 bases and J by 1 base, with 12 bases between the two germline ends. CDR3 length: 14 amino acids.

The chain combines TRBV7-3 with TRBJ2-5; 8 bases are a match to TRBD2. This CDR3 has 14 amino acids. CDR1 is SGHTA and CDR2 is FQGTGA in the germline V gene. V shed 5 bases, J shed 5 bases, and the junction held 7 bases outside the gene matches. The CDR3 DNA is TGTGCCAGCAGCCCGGGGGGGCCCTTGGAGACCCAGTACTTC. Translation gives CASSPGGPLETQYF.

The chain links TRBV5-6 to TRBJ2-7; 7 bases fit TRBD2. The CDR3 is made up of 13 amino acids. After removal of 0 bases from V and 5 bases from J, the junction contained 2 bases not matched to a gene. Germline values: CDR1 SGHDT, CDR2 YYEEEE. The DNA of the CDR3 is TGTGCCAGCAGCTTGGAAGCGGGAAACGAGCAGTACTTC. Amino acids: CASSLEAGNEQYF.

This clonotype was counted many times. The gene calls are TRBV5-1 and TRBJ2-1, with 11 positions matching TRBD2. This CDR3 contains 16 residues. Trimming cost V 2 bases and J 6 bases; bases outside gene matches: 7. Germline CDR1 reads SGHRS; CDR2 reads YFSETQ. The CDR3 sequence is CASSFMLAGGSNEQFF. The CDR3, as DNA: TGCGCCAGCAGCTTTATGCTAGCGGGGGGAAGCAATGAGCAGTTCTTC.

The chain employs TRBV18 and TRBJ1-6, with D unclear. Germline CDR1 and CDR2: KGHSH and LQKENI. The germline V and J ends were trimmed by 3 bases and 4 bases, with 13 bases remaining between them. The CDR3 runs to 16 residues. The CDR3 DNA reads TGTGCCAGCTCACCGGTGGTTGGCACGTATAATTCACCCCTCCACTTT. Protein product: CASSPVVGTYNSPLHF.

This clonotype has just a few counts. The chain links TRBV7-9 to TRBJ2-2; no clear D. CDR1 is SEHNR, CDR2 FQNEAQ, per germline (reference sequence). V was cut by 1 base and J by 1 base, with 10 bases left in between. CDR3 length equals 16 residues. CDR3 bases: TGTGCCAGCAGCTTAGACTTGACCCTGAACACCGGGGAGCTGTTTTTT. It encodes CASSLDLTLNTGELFF.

The CDR3, as DNA: TGTGCCAGCAGCGTAGCTACAGGGATGGGCTCTGGGGCCAACGTCCTGACTTTC. Translation gives CASSVATGMGSGANVLTF. J is TRBJ2-6 and V is TRBV9; D might be TRBD1 (6 bases). This CDR3 is built from 18 residues. V was cut by 0 bases and J by 0 bases, with 13 bases left in between. Germline-derived CDR1 and CDR2 are SGDLS and YYNGEE.

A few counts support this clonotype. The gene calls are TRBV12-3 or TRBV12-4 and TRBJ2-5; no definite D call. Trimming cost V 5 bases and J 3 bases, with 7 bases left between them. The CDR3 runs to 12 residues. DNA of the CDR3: TGTGCCAGCAGTCAACGCGAAGAGACCCAGTACTTC. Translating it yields CASSQREETQYF.

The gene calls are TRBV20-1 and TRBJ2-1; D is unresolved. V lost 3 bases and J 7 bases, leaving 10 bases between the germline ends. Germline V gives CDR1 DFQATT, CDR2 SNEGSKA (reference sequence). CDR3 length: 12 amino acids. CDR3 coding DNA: TGCAGTGCTAGCTTAGTGTGGAATGAGCAGTTCTTC. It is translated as CSASLVWNEQFF.

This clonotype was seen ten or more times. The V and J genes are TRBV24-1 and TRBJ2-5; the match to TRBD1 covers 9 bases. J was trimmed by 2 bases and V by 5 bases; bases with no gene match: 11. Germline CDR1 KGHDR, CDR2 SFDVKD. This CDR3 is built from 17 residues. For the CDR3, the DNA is TGTGCCACCAGTGGCGGAAGGTCAGGGACAGGGCAAGAGACCCAGTACTTC. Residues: CATSGGRSGTGQETQYF.

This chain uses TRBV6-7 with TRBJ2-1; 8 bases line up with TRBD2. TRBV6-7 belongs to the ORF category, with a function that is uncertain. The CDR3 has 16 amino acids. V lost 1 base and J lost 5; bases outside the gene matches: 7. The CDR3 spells CASSYFRVAGNNEQFF. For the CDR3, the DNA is TGTGCCAGCAGTTACTTTCGGGTAGCGGGAAACAATGAGCAGTTCTTC.

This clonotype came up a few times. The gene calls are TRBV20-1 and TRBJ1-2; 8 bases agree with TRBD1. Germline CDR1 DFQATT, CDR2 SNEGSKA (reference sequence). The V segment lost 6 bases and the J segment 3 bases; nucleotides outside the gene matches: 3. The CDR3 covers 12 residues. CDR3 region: CSAPDRDYGYTF. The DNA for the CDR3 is TGCAGTGCACCGGACAGGGACTATGGCTACACCTTC.

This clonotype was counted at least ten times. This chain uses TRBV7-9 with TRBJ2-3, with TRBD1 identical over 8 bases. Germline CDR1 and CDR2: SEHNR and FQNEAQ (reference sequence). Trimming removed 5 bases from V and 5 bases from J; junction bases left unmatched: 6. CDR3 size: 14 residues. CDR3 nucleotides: TGTGCCAGCAGCACCGTGACAGGGGTAGATACGCAGTATTTT. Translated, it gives CASSTVTGVDTQYF.

This CDR3 reads CASSLGGATSYEQYF. The CDR3 DNA sequence: TGTGCCAGCAGCCTGGGCGGCGCAACATCCTACGAGCAGTACTTC. The chain carries TRBV13 and TRBJ2-7; D ambiguous. The CDR3 has 15 amino acids. Trimming cost V 5 bases and J 1 base, with 15 bases left between them. Germline CDR1 reads PRHDT; CDR2 reads FYEKMQ (reference sequence).

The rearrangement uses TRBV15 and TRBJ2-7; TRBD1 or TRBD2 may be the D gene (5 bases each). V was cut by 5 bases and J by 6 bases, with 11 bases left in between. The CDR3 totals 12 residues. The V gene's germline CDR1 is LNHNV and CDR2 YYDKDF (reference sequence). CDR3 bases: TGTGCCACCAGCGGAGGACATCGCGAGCAGTACTTC. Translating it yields CATSGGHREQYF.

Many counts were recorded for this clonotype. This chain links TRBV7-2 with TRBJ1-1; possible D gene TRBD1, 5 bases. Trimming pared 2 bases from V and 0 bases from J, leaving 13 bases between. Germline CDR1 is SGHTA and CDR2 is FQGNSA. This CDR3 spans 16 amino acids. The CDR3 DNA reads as TGTGCCAGCAGCTTATCCCGACAGACTCTGAACACTGAAGCTTTCTTT. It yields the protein CASSLSRQTLNTEAFF.

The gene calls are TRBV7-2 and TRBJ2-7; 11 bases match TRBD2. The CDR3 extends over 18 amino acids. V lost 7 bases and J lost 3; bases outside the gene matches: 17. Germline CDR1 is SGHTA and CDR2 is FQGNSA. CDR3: CASTPGLAGGGYYYEQYF. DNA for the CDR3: TGTGCCAGCACTCCCGGGCTAGCGGGAGGAGGGTATTACTACGAGCAGTACTTC. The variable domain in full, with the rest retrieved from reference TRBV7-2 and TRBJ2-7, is GAGVSQSPSNKVTEKGKDVELRCDPISGHTALYWYRQSLGQGLEFLIYFQGNSAPDKSGLPSDRFSAERTGGSVSTLTIQRTQQEDSAVYLCASTPGLAGGGYYYEQYFGPGTRLTVT.